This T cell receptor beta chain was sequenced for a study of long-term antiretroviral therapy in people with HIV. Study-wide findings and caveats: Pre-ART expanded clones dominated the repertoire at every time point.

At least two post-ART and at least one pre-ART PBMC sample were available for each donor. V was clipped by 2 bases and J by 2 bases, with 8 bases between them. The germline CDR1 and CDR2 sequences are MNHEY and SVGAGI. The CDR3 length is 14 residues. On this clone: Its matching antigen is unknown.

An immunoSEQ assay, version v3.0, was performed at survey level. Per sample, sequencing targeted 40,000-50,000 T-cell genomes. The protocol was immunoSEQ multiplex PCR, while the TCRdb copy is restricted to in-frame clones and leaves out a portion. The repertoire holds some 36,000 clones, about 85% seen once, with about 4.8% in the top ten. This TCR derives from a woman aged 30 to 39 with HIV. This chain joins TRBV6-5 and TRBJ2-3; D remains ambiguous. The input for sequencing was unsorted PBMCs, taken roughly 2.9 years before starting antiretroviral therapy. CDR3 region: CASSYQGHTDTQYF. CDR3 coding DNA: TGTGCCAGCAGTTACCAAGGCCACACAGATACGCAGTATTTT.